One T cell receptor (beta chain) is described in this entry. Only a few counts were recorded for this clonotype. Its antigen is still unknown. No clone much larger than this one lies a single base away; base qualities are absent. These data come from a study of identical twins (dated by TCRdb to about 2016). About the study as a whole: To test whether fetal clonotypes persist, this study deep-sequenced TCR alpha and beta repertoires from monozygotic twins, from unrelated adults of various ages, and from cord blood. Replicate twin experiments were performed at different times using different library preparation protocols to rule out contamination. What the work shows at the level of the full study, not this receptor alone: Compared with coincidental sharing between unrelated individuals, out-of-frame TCR alpha sequences shared between twins showed an excess of sequences with low generation probability. Invariant T cells such as MAIT and iNKT could partly confound zero-insertion analyses, although diverse VJ usage argued against such confounding for most clonotypes. Abundant cord blood beta clonotypes had fewer insertions, young adult naive repertoires showed a similar but weaker trend, and memory repertoires showed no such trend. Excess twin sharing in beta out-of-frame sequences was weaker because fewer shared sequences lowered the signal-to-noise ratio. Recombination models systematically underestimated out-of-frame TCR alpha sharing in monozygotic twins but agreed with sharing between unrelated individuals. Because the same donors could not be followed over many years, the conclusions depended on cross-sectional statistical analysis.

The library relied on 5' RACE. TCRdb names Illumina HiSeq 2000 as the instrument used. Template switching added a universal primer binding site, and the final cDNA carried a unique molecular identifier that allowed TCR cDNA molecules to be counted accurately. Specific primers in the conserved constant-segment region were used to synthesize first-strand cDNA for the TCR alpha and beta chains. To control for contamination, each cDNA library was double barcoded with a SMART-Mk sample barcode plus Illumina barcodes. TruSeq adapter sequences along with Illumina sample barcodes were introduced in two successive PCR steps. Sequencing of the TCR alpha and beta cDNA libraries was done on the Illumina HiSeq platform using custom primers. Concerning the study's data processing: Raw reads were processed with MiGEC to extract unique molecular identifiers, and MiXCR was used to determine CDR3 positions. Recombination models were inferred per individual with the repgenHMM and IGoR tools using an EM algorithm. Shared clonotypes were analyzed with the tcR package in R, and sharing was normalized by the product of cloneset sizes. To study raw recombination free of thymic and clonal selection effects, out-of-frame nonproductive sequences were analyzed. In TCRdb, the public reads were trimmed at Q25 with fastp and aligned with MiXCR, with productive beta chains retained. A single entry per CDR3 protein holds the most common genes and DNA from its merged rows. It is TCRdb's table, rather than the study itself, that gives the V and J calls and clone size. The sample table holds about 520,000 distinct CDR3 sequences, of which roughly 21% were seen once. Roughly 0.91% of the sample is in the top ten clones.

As encoded in the germline V gene, CDR1 is SGHTA while CDR2 is FQGNSA. From the cysteine through the phenylalanine, the CDR3 covers 12 amino acids. Kept here is only the CDR3 DNA, which spans 36 bases and is read in frame from base 1. Trimming at the junction amounts to 5 bases on V and 2 bases on J, and the germline ends lie 7 bases apart. All donors were healthy Caucasians. Three pairs of female monozygotic twins, all aged about 18 to 30 years, made up the twin cohort. CD4+ and CD8+ T cell populations were isolated with positive isolation kits from Invitrogen. A further study also used this sample, focusing on T cells expressing NK-cell markers. As described in the second report: In sorted CD3+CD56+NKG2C+, CD3+CD56+NKG2C- and CD3+CD56-NKG2C+ T-cell subsets from roughly 8 donors, TCR beta-chain repertoires were profiled. Seven of the eight sequenced donors were HCMV-seropositive and one was HCMV-seronegative. To restrict sorting to alphabetaTCR-expressing T cells, an anti-gammadeltaTCR antibody was added in several experiments. For 5 or 6 donors, the dominant CD3+CD56+NKG2C+ clonotypes were among the top 10 CD8+ clonotypes and accounted for about 1.0-7.0% of CD8+ T cells. Those dominant clonotypes were again the most abundant among CD3+CD56-NKG2C+ cells in a few donors, at about 25-60.1%. It remained unclear whether the expanded NKG2C-expressing T cell clones were specific for HCMV antigens. The eight sequenced donors were randomly selected healthy volunteers, three men and five women. HCMV-specific IgG was detected in serum with a commercial ELISA kit to determine HCMV serostatus. MIGEC was used to demultiplex reads and group reads by UMI, and MiTCR was used to assemble and quantify clonotypes. To exclude erroneous sequences, any TCR cDNA sequence not supported by at least two reads was discarded. The tcR package was used for downstream repertoire analysis, and clonotypes were matched between fractions using CDR3 nucleotide sequence together with V segment. VDJmatch was used to annotate antigen specificity against VDJdb, with one amino acid substitution in CDR3 allowed.

This receptor was identified in a woman between 18 and 29 years old in good health. Sequenced input: CD4+ T cells sorted from blood. The sequence joins TRBV7-2 to TRBJ2-7; the D gene is unclear. The nucleotide sequence reads TGTGCCAGCAGCCAGTCTCCCTACGAGCAGTACTTC. It codes for CASSQSPYEQYF.